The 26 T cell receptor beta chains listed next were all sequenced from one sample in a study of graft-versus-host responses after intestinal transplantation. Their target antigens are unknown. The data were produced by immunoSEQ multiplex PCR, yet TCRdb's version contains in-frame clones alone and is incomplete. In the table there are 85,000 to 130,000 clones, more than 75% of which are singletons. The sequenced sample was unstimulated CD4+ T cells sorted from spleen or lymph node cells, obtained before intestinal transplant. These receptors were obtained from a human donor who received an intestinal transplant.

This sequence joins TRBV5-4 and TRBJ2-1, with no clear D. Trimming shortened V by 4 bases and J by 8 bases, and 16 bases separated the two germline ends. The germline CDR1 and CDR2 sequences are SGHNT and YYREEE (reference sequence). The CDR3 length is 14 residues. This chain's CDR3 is CASSVNFTVDEQFF. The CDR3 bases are TGTGCCAGCAGCGTTAATTTTACCGTGGATGAGCAGTTCTTC.

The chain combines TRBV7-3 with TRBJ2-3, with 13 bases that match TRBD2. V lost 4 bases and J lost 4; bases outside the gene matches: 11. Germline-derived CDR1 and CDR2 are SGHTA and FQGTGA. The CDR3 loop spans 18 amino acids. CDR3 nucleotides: TGTGCCAGCAGCTCCTTTCGGACTAGCGGGGGAATAGCAGATACGCAGTATTTT. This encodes CASSSFRTSGGIADTQYF.

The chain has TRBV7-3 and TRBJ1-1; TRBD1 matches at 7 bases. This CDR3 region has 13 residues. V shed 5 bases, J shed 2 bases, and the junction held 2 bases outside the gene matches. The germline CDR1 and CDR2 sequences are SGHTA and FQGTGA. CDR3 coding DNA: TGTGCCAGCAGCCGGACAGGTAACACTGAAGCTTTCTTT. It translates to CASSRTGNTEAFF.

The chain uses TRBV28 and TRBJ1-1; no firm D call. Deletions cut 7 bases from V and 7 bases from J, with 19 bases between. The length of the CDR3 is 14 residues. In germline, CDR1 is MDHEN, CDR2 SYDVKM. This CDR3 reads CASNPFVTTDEAFF. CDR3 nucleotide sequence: TGTGCCAGCAACCCGTTTGTAACTACAGATGAAGCTTTCTTT.

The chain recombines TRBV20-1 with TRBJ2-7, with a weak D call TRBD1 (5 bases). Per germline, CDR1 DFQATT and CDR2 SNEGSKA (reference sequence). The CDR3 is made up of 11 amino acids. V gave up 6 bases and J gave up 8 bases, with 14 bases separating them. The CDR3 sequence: CSAPRELQQYF. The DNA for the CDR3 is TGCAGTGCCCCCAGGGAACTCCAGCAGTACTTC.

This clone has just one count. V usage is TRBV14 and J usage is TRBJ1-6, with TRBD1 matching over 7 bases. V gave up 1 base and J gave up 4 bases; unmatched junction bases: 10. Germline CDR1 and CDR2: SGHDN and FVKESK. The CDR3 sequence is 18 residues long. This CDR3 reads CASSQVEPGQTYNSPLHF. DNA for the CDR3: TGTGCCAGCAGCCAAGTTGAACCGGGACAGACGTATAATTCACCCCTCCACTTT.

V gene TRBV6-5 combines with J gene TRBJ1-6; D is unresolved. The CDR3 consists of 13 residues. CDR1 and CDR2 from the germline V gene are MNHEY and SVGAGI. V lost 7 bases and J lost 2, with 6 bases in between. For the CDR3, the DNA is TGTGCCAGCACTACCCCCTATAATTCACCCCTCCACTTT. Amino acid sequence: CASTTPYNSPLHF.

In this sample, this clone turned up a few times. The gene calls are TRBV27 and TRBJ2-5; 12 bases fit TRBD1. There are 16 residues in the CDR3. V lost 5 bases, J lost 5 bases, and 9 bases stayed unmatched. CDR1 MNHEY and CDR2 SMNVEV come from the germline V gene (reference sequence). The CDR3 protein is CASSLVGTGGRETQYF. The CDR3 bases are TGTGCCAGCAGTCTAGTCGGGACAGGGGGCAGGGAGACCCAGTACTTC.

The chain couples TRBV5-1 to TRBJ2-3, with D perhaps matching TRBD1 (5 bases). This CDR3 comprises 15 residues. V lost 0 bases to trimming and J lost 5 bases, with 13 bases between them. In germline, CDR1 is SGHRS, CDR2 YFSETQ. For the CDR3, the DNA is TGCGCCAGCAGCTTGGAGGGCAGGGTTCAAGATACGCAGTATTTT. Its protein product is CASSLEGRVQDTQYF.

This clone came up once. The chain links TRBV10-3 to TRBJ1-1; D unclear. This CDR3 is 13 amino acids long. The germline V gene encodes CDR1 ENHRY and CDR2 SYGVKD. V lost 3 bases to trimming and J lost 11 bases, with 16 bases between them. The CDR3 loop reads CAISDWPAPEAFF. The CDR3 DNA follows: TGTGCCATCAGTGATTGGCCGGCCCCAGAGGCTTTCTTT.

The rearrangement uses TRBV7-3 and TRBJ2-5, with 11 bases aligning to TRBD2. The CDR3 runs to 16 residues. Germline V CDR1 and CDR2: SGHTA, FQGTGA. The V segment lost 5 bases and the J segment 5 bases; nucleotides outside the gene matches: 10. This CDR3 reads CASSKGLSGGVETQYF. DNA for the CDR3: TGTGCCAGCAGCAAAGGGCTTAGCGGGGGGGTGGAGACCCAGTACTTC.

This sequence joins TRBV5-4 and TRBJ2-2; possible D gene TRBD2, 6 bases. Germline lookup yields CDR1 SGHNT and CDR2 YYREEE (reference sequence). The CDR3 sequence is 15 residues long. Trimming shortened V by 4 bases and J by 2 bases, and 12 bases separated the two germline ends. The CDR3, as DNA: TGTGCCAGCAGCCGTGCGGGGTACAACACCGGGGAGCTGTTTTTT. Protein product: CASSRAGYNTGELFF.

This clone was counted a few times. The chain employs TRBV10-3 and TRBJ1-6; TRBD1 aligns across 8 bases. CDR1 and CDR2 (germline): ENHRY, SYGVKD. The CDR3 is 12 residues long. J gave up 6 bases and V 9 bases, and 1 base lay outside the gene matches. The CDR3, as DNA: TGTGCCATACAGGGGGGTAATTCACCCCTCCACTTT. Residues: CAIQGGNSPLHF.

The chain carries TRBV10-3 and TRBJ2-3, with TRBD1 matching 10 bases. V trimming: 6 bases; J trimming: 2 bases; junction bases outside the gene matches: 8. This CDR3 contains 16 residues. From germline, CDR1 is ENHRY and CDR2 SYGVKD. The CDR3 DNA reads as TGTGCCATCAGAAGTAGGACAGGGGGAAACACAGATACGCAGTATTTT. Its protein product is CAIRSRTGGNTDTQYF.

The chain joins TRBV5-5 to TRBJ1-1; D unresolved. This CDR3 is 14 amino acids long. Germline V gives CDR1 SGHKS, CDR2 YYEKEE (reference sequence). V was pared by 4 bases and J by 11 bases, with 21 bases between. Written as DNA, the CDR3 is TGTGCCAGCAGCCCAGGACCGGAGGCATTAAGTGCTTTCTTT. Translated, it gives CASSPGPEALSAFF.

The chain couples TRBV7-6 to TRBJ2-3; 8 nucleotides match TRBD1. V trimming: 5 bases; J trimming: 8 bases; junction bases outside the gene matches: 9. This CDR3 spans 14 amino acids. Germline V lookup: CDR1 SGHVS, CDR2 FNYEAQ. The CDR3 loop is CASSVGQGSGTQYF. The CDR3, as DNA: TGTGCCAGCAGCGTTGGACAGGGTAGTGGTACGCAGTATTTT.

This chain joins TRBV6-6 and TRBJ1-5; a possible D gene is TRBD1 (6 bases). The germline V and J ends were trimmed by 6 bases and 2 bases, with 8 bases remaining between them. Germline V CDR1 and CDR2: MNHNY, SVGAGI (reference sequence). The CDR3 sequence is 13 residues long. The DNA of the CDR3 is TGTGCCAGCAGCCGACAGGGCAATCAGCCCCAGCATTTT. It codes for CASSRQGNQPQHF.

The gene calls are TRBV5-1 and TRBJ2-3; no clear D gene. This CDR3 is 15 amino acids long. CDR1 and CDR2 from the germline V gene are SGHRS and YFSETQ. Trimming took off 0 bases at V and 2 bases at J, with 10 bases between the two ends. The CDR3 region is CASSLGTPSTDTQYF. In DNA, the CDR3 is TGCGCCAGCAGCTTGGGCACCCCTTCCACAGATACGCAGTATTTT.

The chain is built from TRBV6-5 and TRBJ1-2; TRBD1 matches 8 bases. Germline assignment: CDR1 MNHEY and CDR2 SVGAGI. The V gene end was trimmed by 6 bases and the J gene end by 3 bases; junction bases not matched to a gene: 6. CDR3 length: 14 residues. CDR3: CASRAPDRDYGYTF. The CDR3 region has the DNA TGTGCCAGCAGGGCCCCGGACAGGGACTATGGCTACACCTTC.

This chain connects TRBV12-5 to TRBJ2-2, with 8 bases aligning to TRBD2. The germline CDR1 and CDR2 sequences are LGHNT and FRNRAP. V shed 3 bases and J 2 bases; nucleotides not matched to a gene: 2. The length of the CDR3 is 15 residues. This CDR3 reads CASGFSGTNTGELFF. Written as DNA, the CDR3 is TGTGCTAGTGGTTTTAGCGGGACTAACACCGGGGAGCTGTTTTTT.

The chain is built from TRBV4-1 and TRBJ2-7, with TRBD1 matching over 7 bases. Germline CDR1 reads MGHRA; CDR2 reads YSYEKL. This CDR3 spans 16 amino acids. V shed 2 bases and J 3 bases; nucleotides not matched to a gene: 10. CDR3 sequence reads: CASSQTPTGIVYEQYF. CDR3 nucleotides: TGCGCCAGCAGCCAAACCCCGACAGGGATTGTCTACGAGCAGTACTTC.

The CDR3 sequence is CASTEGSLNEQFF. DNA for the CDR3: TGTGCCAGCACAGAGGGTAGTCTCAATGAGCAGTTCTTC. The chain combines TRBV28 with TRBJ2-1, with D perhaps matching TRBD2 (5 bases). The CDR3 sequence is 13 residues long. Per the germline V gene, CDR1 is MDHEN and CDR2 is SYDVKM. The germline V and J ends were trimmed by 7 bases and 6 bases, with 13 bases remaining between them.

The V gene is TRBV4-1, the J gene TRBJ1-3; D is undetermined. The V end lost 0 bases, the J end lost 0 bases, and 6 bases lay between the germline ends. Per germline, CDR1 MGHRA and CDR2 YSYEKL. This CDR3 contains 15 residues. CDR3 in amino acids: CASSQEPHSGNTIYF. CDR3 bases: TGCGCCAGCAGCCAAGAGCCGCACTCTGGAAACACCATATATTTT.

The DNA for the CDR3 is TGTGCCAGCAGTAGGCCTTCCTACGAGCAGTACTTC. Amino acid sequence: CASSRPSYEQYF. The chain combines TRBV6-1 with TRBJ2-7; no reliable D call. The V end lost 5 bases, the J end lost 1 base, and 6 bases lay between the germline ends. From germline, CDR1 is MNHNS and CDR2 SASEGT. The CDR3 totals 12 residues.

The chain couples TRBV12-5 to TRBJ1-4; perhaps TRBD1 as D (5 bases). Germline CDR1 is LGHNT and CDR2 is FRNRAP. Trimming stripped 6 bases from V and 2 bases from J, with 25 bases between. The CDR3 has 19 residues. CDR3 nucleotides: TGTGCTAGTGGCCCAGCCTTAGGGGCCTCGGAGGCGACTAATGAAAAACTGTTTTTT. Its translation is CASGPALGASEATNEKLFF.

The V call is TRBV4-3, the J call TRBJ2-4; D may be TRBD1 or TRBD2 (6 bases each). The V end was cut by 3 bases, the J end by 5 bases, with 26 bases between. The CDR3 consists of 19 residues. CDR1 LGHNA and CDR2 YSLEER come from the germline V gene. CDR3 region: CASSHPPVKGGRDENIQYF. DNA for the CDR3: TGCGCCAGCAGCCATCCCCCAGTTAAGGGGGGCCGGGATGAAAACATTCAGTACTTC.